This TCR beta chain originates from a study of blood T cell repertoires in COVID-19. The CDR3 consists of 15 residues. CDR1 and CDR2 from the germline V gene are MNHEY and SVGAGI. After removal of 7 bases from V and 5 bases from J, the junction contained 13 bases not matched to a gene. Clones were read by immunoSEQ multiplex PCR, and TCRdb kept only the in-frame ones, dropping some. This sample carries 220,000 or so clones, more than 65% of them seen once, and the ten largest clones take 3.6%. This chain joins TRBV6-5 and TRBJ1-2; the match to TRBD1 covers 7 bases. The receptor's source is a woman over 75 with acute or convalescent COVID-19. Sample: peripheral blood. In nucleotides, the CDR3 is TGTGCCAGCACCTTTTCAGGGGGGAGAGGTTATGGCTACACCTTC. Translation: CASTFSGGRGYGYTF.